Following are 10 T cell receptor beta chains from one sample sequenced in a study of shared clonotypes between healthy human individuals. Positively selected for CCR7, the CD45RO-negative cells used as naive CD8 cells excluded terminally differentiated effector memory CD45RA+ cells. Clones were read by immunoSEQ multiplex PCR, and TCRdb kept only the in-frame ones, dropping some. In the table there are roughly 2 million clones, approximately 94% of which are singletons. The sample consisted of naive CD8+ T cells sorted from blood. These receptors were collected from a man aged 18 to 30 in good health.

CDR3 nucleotide sequence: TGTGCCAGCAGTGAATCTGGGCCATCCATGGAGGAAAAACTGTTTTTT. Encoded protein: CASSESGPSMEEKLFF. The V call is TRBV25-1, the J call TRBJ1-4; D is ambiguous. This CDR3 comprises 16 residues. Trimming cost V 1 base and J 8 bases, with 17 bases left between them. The germline V gene encodes CDR1 MGHDK and CDR2 SYGVNS. Combining the CDR3 with reference TRBV25-1 and TRBJ1-4 gives the whole variable domain EADIYQTPRYLVIGTGKKITLECSQTMGHDKMYWYQQDPGMELHLIHYSYGVNSTEKGDLSSESTVSRIRTEHFPLTLESARPSHTSQYLCASSESGPSMEEKLFFGSGTQLSVL.

This rearrangement joins TRBV28 to TRBJ1-2, with no clear D. The germline V gene has CDR1 MDHEN and CDR2 SYDVKM. The V end was cut by 8 bases, the J end by 8 bases, with 9 bases between. The CDR3 sequence is 10 residues long. CDR3 protein: CASRYGGYTF. The CDR3 DNA sequence: TGTGCCAGCCGGTACGGGGGCTACACCTTC.

The chain joins TRBV7-2 to TRBJ2-2; no firm D call. The length of the CDR3 is 13 residues. V was cut by 1 base and J by 9 bases, with 9 bases left in between. Germline values: CDR1 SGHTA, CDR2 FQGNSA. The CDR3 region is CASSLVPGWELFF. The CDR3 region has the DNA TGTGCCAGCAGCTTAGTCCCAGGTTGGGAGCTGTTTTTT.

The chain has TRBV19 and TRBJ2-7, with D possibly TRBD2 on 6 matching bases. Deletions cut 3 bases from V and 5 bases from J, with 17 bases between. This CDR3 region has 15 residues. The V gene's germline CDR1 is LNHDA and CDR2 SQIVND (reference sequence). As DNA, the CDR3 is TGTGCCAGTAGTATTAGGAGGGCTGTAGGTAACGAGCAGTACTTC. Its translation is CASSIRRAVGNEQYF. Together with reference TRBV19 and TRBJ2-7, the CDR3 gives the full variable domain: DGGITQSPKYLFRKEGQNVTLSCEQNLNHDAMYWYRQDPGQGLRLIYYSQIVNDFQKGDIAEGYSVSREKKESFPLTVTSAQKNPTAFYLCASSIRRAVGNEQYFGPGTRLTVT.

The rearrangement joins TRBV5-1 to TRBJ2-2, with TRBD2 as a possible D gene (5 bases). This CDR3 is 17 amino acids long. In germline, CDR1 is SGHRS, CDR2 YFSETQ. Trimming shortened V by 0 bases and J by 4 bases, and 16 bases separated the two germline ends. CDR3 sequence reads: CASSLDLTWAGTGELFF. The CDR3 nucleotides read TGCGCCAGCAGCTTGGATTTAACGTGGGCGGGCACCGGGGAGCTGTTTTTT. Variable domain in full (rest from reference TRBV5-1 and TRBJ2-2): KAGVTQTPRYLIKTRGQQVTLSCSPISGHRSVSWYQQTPGQGLQFLFEYFSETQRNKGNFPGRFSGRQFSNSRSEMNVSTLELGDSALYLCASSLDLTWAGTGELFFGEGSRLTVL.

The rearrangement joins TRBV10-3 to TRBJ2-1; the D is unclear. Germline values: CDR1 ENHRY, CDR2 SYGVKD. The CDR3 length is 12 residues. V lost 0 bases and J lost 10, with 7 bases in between. The chain's CDR3 is CAISESGWEQFF. The DNA for the CDR3 is TGTGCCATCAGTGAGTCGGGGTGGGAGCAGTTCTTC.

The CDR3 loop reads CSVETGQDYEQYF. In DNA form, the CDR3 reads TGCAGCGTTGAAACTGGACAGGACTACGAGCAGTACTTC. The chain has TRBV29-1 and TRBJ2-7, with 7 positions matching TRBD1. Germline V gives CDR1 SQVTM, CDR2 ANQGSEA. V trimming: 2 bases; J trimming: 3 bases; junction bases outside the gene matches: 4. The CDR3 totals 13 residues.

The chain carries TRBV30 and TRBJ2-7; TRBD1 is a possible D gene (6 bases). The ends were cut back, 8 bases at V and 4 bases at J, with 18 bases in the middle. The CDR3 loop spans 13 amino acids. CDR1 and CDR2 from the germline V gene are GTSNPN and SVGIG (reference sequence). CDR3 DNA: TGTGCCGGTTCCGGAGTCCAGGGGTACGAGCAGTACTTC. Translating it yields CAGSGVQGYEQYF.

This clone has only one observation. The chain uses TRBV5-5 and TRBJ2-5, with TRBD2 identical over 9 bases. This CDR3 contains 20 residues. Germline CDR1 SGHKS, CDR2 YYEKEE (reference sequence). With V trimmed by 0 bases and J by 3 bases, 18 bases remained unmatched. The CDR3 loop is CASSLEGLAGISGREETQYF. The CDR3 bases are TGTGCCAGCAGCTTGGAGGGGCTAGCGGGAATATCGGGTCGAGAAGAGACCCAGTACTTC.

The chain combines TRBV25-1 with TRBJ1-1, with D perhaps TRBD1 (5 bases). The germline V and J ends were trimmed by 2 bases and 0 bases, with 10 bases remaining between them. This CDR3 spans 15 amino acids. CDR1 MGHDK and CDR2 SYGVNS come from the germline V gene. CDR3 amino acids: CASSEENRLNTEAFF. CDR3 coding DNA: TGTGCCAGCAGTGAAGAGAACAGGTTGAACACTGAAGCTTTCTTT.